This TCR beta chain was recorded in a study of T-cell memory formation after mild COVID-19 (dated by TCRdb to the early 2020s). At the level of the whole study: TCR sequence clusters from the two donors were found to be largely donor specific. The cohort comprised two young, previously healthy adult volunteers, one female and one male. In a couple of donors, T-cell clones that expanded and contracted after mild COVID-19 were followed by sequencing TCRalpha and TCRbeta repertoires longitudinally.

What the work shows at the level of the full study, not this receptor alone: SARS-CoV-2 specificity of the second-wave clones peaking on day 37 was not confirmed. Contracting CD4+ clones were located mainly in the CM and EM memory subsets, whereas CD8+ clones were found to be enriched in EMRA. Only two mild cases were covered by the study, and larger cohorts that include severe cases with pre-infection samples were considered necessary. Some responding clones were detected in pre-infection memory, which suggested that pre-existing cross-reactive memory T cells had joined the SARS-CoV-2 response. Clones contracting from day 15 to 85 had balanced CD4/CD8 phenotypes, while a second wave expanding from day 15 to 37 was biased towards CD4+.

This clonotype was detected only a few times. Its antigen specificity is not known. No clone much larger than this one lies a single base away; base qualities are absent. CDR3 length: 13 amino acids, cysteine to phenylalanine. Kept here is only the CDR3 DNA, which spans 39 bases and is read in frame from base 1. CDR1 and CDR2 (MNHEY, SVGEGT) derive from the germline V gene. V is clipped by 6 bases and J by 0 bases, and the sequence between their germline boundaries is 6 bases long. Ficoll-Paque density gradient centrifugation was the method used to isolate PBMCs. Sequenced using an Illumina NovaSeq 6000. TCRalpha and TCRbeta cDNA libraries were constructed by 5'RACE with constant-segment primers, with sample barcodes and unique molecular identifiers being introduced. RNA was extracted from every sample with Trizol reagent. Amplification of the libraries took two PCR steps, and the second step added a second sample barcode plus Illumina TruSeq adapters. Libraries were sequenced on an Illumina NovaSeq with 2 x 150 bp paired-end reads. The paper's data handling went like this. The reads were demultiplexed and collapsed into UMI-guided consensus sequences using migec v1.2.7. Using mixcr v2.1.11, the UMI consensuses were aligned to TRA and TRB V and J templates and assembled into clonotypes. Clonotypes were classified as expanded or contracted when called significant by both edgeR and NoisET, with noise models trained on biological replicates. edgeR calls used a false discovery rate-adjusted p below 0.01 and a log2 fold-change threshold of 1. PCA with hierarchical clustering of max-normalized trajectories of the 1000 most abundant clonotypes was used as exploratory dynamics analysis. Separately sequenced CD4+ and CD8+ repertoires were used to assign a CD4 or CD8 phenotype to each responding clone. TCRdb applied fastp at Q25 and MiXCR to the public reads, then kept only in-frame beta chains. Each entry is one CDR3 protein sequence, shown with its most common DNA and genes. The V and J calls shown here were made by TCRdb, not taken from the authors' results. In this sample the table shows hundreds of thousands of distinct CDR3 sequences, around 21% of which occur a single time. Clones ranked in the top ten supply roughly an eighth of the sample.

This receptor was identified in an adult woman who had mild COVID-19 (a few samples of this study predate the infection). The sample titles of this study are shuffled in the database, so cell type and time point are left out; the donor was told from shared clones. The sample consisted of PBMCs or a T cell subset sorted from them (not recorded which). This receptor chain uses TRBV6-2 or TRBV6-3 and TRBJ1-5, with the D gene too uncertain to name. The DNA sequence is TGTGCCAGCAGCCGGAATAGCAATCAGCCCCAGCATTTT. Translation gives CASSRNSNQPQHF.